This T cell receptor (beta chain) stems from a study of T cell repertoires in aging, cancer and after chemotherapy. Study-level points and caveats: In each cancer cohort, median generation probability increased across chemotherapy, suggesting thymic output rebounded.

TCR beta rearrangements were amplified from peripheral blood genomic DNA. CDR1 and CDR2 (germline): SGHRS, YFSETQ. This CDR3 region has 15 residues. V was pared by 6 bases and J by 2 bases, with 14 bases between. TRB rearrangements spanning V, D and J were amplified using mixed TRB-A/B primers. Each CDR3 protein gets one entry after TCRdb re-called the multiplex PCR reads with MiXCR. The table records approximately 20,000 distinct CDR3 sequences, roughly 35% of them present only once. Turning to this clonotype: Its target is unknown.

The receptor was isolated from a human donor with a solid tumor. The sequencing sample was made of blood. The gene calls are TRBV5-1 and TRBJ2-2; D could derive from TRBD1 or TRBD2 (6 bases each). CDR3 protein: CASTTGASNTGELFF. As DNA, the CDR3 is TGCGCCAGCACCACGGGGGCCTCCAACACCGGGGAGCTGTTTTTT.